These T cell receptor beta chains were read from a single sample in a study of cytomegalovirus exposure and HLA in healthy donors. Sequencing was performed with immunoSEQ multiplex PCR; in TCRdb, only in-frame clones are kept and a portion is missing. The top ten hold roughly 1% of the sample, which has 150,000 to 200,000 clones, around 77% seen once. Material: PBMCs. The origin of the receptors is a woman between 40 and 55 years old in good health and CMV-seronegative. The CDR3 runs from the conserved cysteine through the conserved F or W. Fields, in order: V gene, J gene, D gene, clone size, CDR3 protein, CDR3 DNA. The D gene is left open where the match is weak. Size is omitted from some rows. Given values are once, few, many or a class for expanded clones.

v_gene: TRBV9; j_gene: TRBJ1-2; d_gene: .; abundance: .; CDR3aa: CASSVHQGIDYGYTF; CDR3nt: TGTGCCAGCAGCGTACACCAGGGCATCGACTATGGCTACACCTTC
v_gene: TRBV5-6; j_gene: TRBJ1-3; d_gene: .; abundance: .; CDR3aa: CASSVGGGGNTIYF; CDR3nt: TGTGCCAGCTCGGTAGGAGGTGGTGGAAACACCATATATTTT
v_gene: TRBV2; j_gene: TRBJ2-7; d_gene: .; abundance: .; CDR3aa: CASSPSDEQYF; CDR3nt: TGTGCCAGCAGCCCTAGCGACGAGCAGTACTTC
v_gene: TRBV4-2; j_gene: TRBJ1-4; d_gene: .; abundance: .; CDR3aa: CASSQGSLEKLFF; CDR3nt: TGTGCCAGCAGCCAAGGCAGTTTGGAAAAACTGTTTTTT
v_gene: TRBV13; j_gene: TRBJ1-2; d_gene: TRBD1; abundance: few; CDR3aa: CASSPTSLRTGGAGGYTF; CDR3nt: TGTGCCAGCAGCCCAACGAGTTTAAGGACAGGGGGCGCTGGGGGCTACACCTTC
v_gene: TRBV9; j_gene: TRBJ2-2; d_gene: .; abundance: .; CDR3aa: CASSVAGQNTGELFF; CDR3nt: TGTGCCAGCAGCGTGGCGGGGCAGAACACCGGGGAGCTGTTTTTT
v_gene: TRBV6-5; j_gene: TRBJ2-1; d_gene: .; abundance: few; CDR3aa: CASSYRRDGVRNEQFF; CDR3nt: TGTGCCAGCAGTTACAGGCGGGATGGTGTTAGGAATGAGCAGTTCTTC
v_gene: TRBV11-2; j_gene: TRBJ2-1; d_gene: TRBD2; abundance: .; CDR3aa: CASRGMLAGVGYNEQFF; CDR3nt: TGTGCCAGCAGGGGGATGCTAGCGGGAGTGGGCTACAATGAGCAGTTCTTC
v_gene: TRBV7-8; j_gene: TRBJ1-1; d_gene: .; abundance: .; CDR3aa: CASSFWRAEAFF; CDR3nt: TGTGCCAGCAGCTTTTGGAGGGCTGAAGCTTTCTTT
v_gene: TRBV11-2; j_gene: TRBJ2-5; d_gene: .; abundance: .; CDR3aa: CASSQGGGRETQYF; CDR3nt: TGTGCCAGCAGCCAAGGGGGGGGGCGAGAGACCCAGTACTTC
v_gene: TRBV7-9; j_gene: TRBJ2-2; d_gene: TRBD2; abundance: .; CDR3aa: CASSPTSGSTGELFF; CDR3nt: TGTGCCAGCAGCCCGACTAGCGGGAGCACCGGGGAGCTGTTTTTT
v_gene: TRBV2; j_gene: TRBJ2-7; d_gene: TRBD1; abundance: .; CDR3aa: CASSSGTGGDNEQYF; CDR3nt: TGTGCCAGCAGTTCCGGGACAGGGGGCGACAACGAGCAGTACTTC